Below are 19 T cell receptor beta chains sequenced from a single sample in a study of cytomegalovirus exposure and HLA in healthy donors. The PCR was carried out with 60 Vbeta primers and 13 Jbeta primers. This table comes from immunoSEQ multiplex PCR, and its TCRdb copy is limited to in-frame clones, with some not included. In the table there are about 140,000 clones, roughly 79% of which are singletons. The sequenced sample consisted of PBMCs. The receptor set was obtained from a man younger than 40 in good health and CMV-seropositive.

The chain couples TRBV7-9 to TRBJ1-5, with a tentative D call TRBD1 (5 bases). This CDR3 region has 14 residues. Deletions cut 1 base from V and 5 bases from J, with 9 bases between. Germline CDR1 and CDR2: SEHNR and FQNEAQ (reference sequence). CDR3: CASSLGQGHQPQHF. The CDR3 nucleotides are TGTGCCAGCAGCTTAGGGCAGGGCCATCAGCCCCAGCATTTT.

This clone occurred once. The chain uses TRBV27 and TRBJ2-7; D is uncertain. CDR1 and CDR2 (germline): MNHEY, SMNVEV (reference sequence). V gave up 0 bases and J gave up 3 bases, with 6 bases separating them. This CDR3 comprises 13 residues. CDR3 bases: TGTGCCAGCAGTTTATCCCAGAACTACGAGCAGTACTTC. This codes for CASSLSQNYEQYF.

This clone was seen a single time. V gene TRBV19 combines with J gene TRBJ1-2; 7 positions match TRBD1. This CDR3 spans 14 amino acids. Trimming cost V 7 bases and J 4 bases; bases outside gene matches: 9. The germline gives CDR1 LNHDA, CDR2 SQIVND (reference sequence). CDR3 residues: CASTEGGSVYGYTF. The DNA of the CDR3 is TGTGCCAGTACCGAAGGGGGCTCTGTCTATGGCTACACCTTC.

The rearrangement joins TRBV4-1 to TRBJ2-1; D perhaps matches TRBD2 (6 bases). Germline V lookup: CDR1 MGHRA, CDR2 YSYEKL. Trimming took off 5 bases at V and 4 bases at J, with 15 bases between the two ends. CDR3 length equals 15 residues. The CDR3 DNA reads TGCGCCAGCAGCTCCTTAGCGGTTAGATACAATGAGCAGTTCTTC. Its protein product is CASSSLAVRYNEQFF.

This sequence joins TRBV6-1 and TRBJ1-1; the D gene is possibly TRBD1 (6 bases). V lost 5 bases to trimming and J lost 5 bases, with 12 bases between them. This CDR3 is built from 13 residues. Germline V gene data show CDR1 as MNHNS and CDR2 as SASEGT. The CDR3 coding sequence is TGTGCCAGCAGTACAGGGTCGGGGACTGAAGCTTTCTTT. Its protein product is CASSTGSGTEAFF.

The chain recombines TRBV15 with TRBJ2-5; the D gene is possibly TRBD1 (5 bases). Per germline, CDR1 LNHNV and CDR2 YYDKDF (reference sequence). The V end lost 0 bases, the J end lost 2 bases, and 10 bases lay between the germline ends. The CDR3 is 15 residues long. The CDR3 sequence: CATSRDGAEQETQYF. The DNA of the CDR3 is TGTGCCACCAGCAGAGATGGGGCGGAGCAAGAGACCCAGTACTTC.

This clone was seen a single time. The V gene is TRBV15, the J gene TRBJ2-1; D possibly corresponds to TRBD2 (6 bases). The CDR3 spans 13 residues. V shed 3 bases and J shed 9 bases, with 12 bases lying between them. The germline gives CDR1 LNHNV, CDR2 YYDKDF (reference sequence). The chain's CDR3 is CATSSPGAGEQFF. CDR3 sequence (DNA): TGTGCCACCAGCAGCCCGGGAGCTGGTGAGCAGTTCTTC.

The chain joins TRBV11-2 to TRBJ2-1, with 10 positions matching TRBD2. Germline loops: CDR1 SGHAT, CDR2 FQNNGV. With 0 bases clipped from V and 10 bases from J, the junction kept 9 bases outside the gene matches. This CDR3 region has 16 residues. In DNA form, the CDR3 reads TGTGCCAGCAGCTTAGATCGGGCTAGCGGGGGCCAAGAGCAGTTCTTC. Translating gives CASSLDRASGGQEQFF.

V and J are TRBV30 and TRBJ2-1, with TRBD2 matching 7 bases. From germline, CDR1 is GTSNPN and CDR2 SVGIG (reference sequence). V lost 5 bases and J lost 8; bases outside the gene matches: 3. This CDR3 has 11 residues. In DNA form, the CDR3 reads TGTGCCTGGGGACTAGTAGATGAGCAGTTCTTC. It specifies CAWGLVDEQFF.

The V gene is TRBV7-8, the J gene TRBJ1-1, with 8 bases matching TRBD1. V shed 3 bases, J shed 1 base, and the junction held 1 base outside the gene matches. CDR3 length equals 14 residues. Germline lookup yields CDR1 SGHVS and CDR2 FQNEAQ. The CDR3 nucleotides read TGTGCCAGCAGCTTCGACAGGGGGAACACTGAAGCTTTCTTT. It encodes CASSFDRGNTEAFF.

CDR3 amino acids: CASSVSGQSYEQYF. The CDR3 coding sequence is TGCGCCAGCAGCGTGAGTGGGCAGTCCTACGAGCAGTACTTC. V usage is TRBV5-1 and J usage is TRBJ2-7; no definite D call. V lost 4 bases and J 1 base, leaving 12 bases between the germline ends. Germline CDR1 and CDR2: SGHRS and YFSETQ. The CDR3 is 14 residues long.

The J gene is TRBJ2-7, the V gene TRBV30; 12 bases fit TRBD1. The V gene's germline CDR1 is GTSNPN and CDR2 SVGIG (reference sequence). The CDR3 loop spans 14 amino acids. J gave up 6 bases and V 2 bases, and 5 bases lay outside the gene matches. Here the CDR3 reads CAWSSGQGAGEQYF. The DNA for the CDR3 is TGTGCCTGGAGTTCGGGACAGGGGGCTGGCGAGCAGTACTTC.

The chain couples TRBV18 to TRBJ2-5; the D gene is possibly TRBD2 (6 bases). Trimming removed 1 base at V and 2 bases at J, with 11 bases between. The CDR3 has 15 residues. Germline V gene sequence: CDR1 KGHSH, CDR2 LQKENI. The CDR3 region is CASSPQKGGQETQYF. DNA for the CDR3: TGTGCCAGCTCACCACAAAAAGGAGGGCAAGAGACCCAGTACTTC.

The J gene is TRBJ2-5, the V gene TRBV5-4, with D possibly TRBD1 on 6 matching bases. V was pared by 3 bases and J by 4 bases, with 19 bases between. Germline-derived CDR1 and CDR2 are SGHNT and YYREEE (reference sequence). This CDR3 region has 16 residues. In nucleotides, the CDR3 is TGTGCCAGCAGCTCGGATAGGTGGGCCAGGGGAGAGACCCAGTACTTC. Protein sequence: CASSSDRWARGETQYF.

The V and J genes are TRBV2 and TRBJ2-3; 7 nucleotides agree with TRBD2. V gave up 6 bases and J gave up 0 bases; unmatched junction bases: 6. Germline assignment: CDR1 SNHLY and CDR2 FYNNEI. The CDR3 has 15 residues. The CDR3 region is CASRPSGASTDTQYF. The CDR3 DNA follows: TGTGCCAGCAGACCGAGCGGGGCTAGCACAGATACGCAGTATTTT.

CDR3 amino acids: CSARKEGSFEQYF. The CDR3 region has the DNA TGCAGCGCCAGAAAGGAGGGTTCGTTCGAGCAGTACTTC. The chain couples TRBV29-1 to TRBJ2-7; D is perhaps TRBD2 (6 bases). The germline CDR1 and CDR2 sequences are SQVTM and ANQGSEA. This CDR3 comprises 13 residues. Between the trimmed V and J ends, which lost 7 bases and 6 bases, there was a span of 19 bases.

As DNA, the CDR3 is TGTGCCAGCAGCTCGCCAGGGACTAGCGGGAGAAATGAGCAGTTCTTC. Its protein product is CASSSPGTSGRNEQFF. The chain recombines TRBV7-3 with TRBJ2-1; 14 bases align to TRBD2. The germline V gene encodes CDR1 SGHTA and CDR2 FQGTGA. V shed 4 bases and J 7 bases; nucleotides not matched to a gene: 6. The CDR3 is made up of 16 amino acids.

V gene TRBV2 combines with J gene TRBJ1-5; 8 nucleotides align to TRBD1. The CDR3 sequence is 14 residues long. Losses at the gene ends were 2 bases for V and 6 bases for J; bases not matched to a gene: 3. CDR1 is SNHLY and CDR2 is FYNNEI in the germline V gene. CDR3 bases: TGTGCCAGCAGTGAACGGACAGGGAGTCAGCCCCAGCATTTT. As protein: CASSERTGSQPQHF.

The chain uses TRBV2 and TRBJ2-1; 10 bases agree with TRBD2. Germline CDR1 reads SNHLY; CDR2 reads FYNNEI. The CDR3 totals 13 residues. CDR3 DNA: TGTGCTCGGACTAGCGGTCCCTACAATGAGCAGTTCTTC. This encodes CARTSGPYNEQFF.